The present TCR beta chain was sequenced within a study of CD8+ T cells in alopecia areata. In each case, RNA was isolated and then reverse transcribed into cDNA as the sequencing template. Clones were read by immunoSEQ multiplex PCR, and TCRdb kept only the in-frame ones, dropping some. The sample records under 150,000 clones, less than 75% being singletons. The table lists this clone with a count of one. Sequencing used CD8+ T cells sorted from blood. This clonotype was obtained from a human donor in good health.

CDR3 sequence: CASSFPSGSSYEQYF. The DNA of the CDR3 is TGTGCCAGCAGCTTTCCTAGCGGGAGCTCCTACGAGCAGTACTTC. The chain recombines TRBV11-1 with TRBJ2-7; 10 nucleotides match TRBD2. There are 15 residues in the CDR3. The junction had 2 bases not matched to a gene; V was cut back by 3 bases and J by 0 bases. Germline CDR1 is SGHAT and CDR2 is FQDESV (reference sequence). Looking up the rest from reference TRBV11-1 and TRBJ2-7 gives the full variable domain: EAEVAQSPRYKITEKSQAVAFWCDPISGHATLYWYRQILGQGPELLVQFQDESVVDDSQLPKDRFSAERLKGVDSTLKIQPAELGDSAMYLCASSFPSGSSYEQYFGPGTRLTVT.